The 30 T cell receptor beta chains reported below all come from one sample, sequenced in a study of T cells in Graves' hyperthyroidism and ophthalmopathy. Using RNA transcripts as the source, TCR beta CDR3 regions were amplified. Primed by the HTBI set, a first-round RT-PCR was run on the TCR CDR3. TCRdb itself ran the multiplex PCR reads through MiXCR, one entry per CDR3 protein. The top ten clones hold roughly 5.7% of a sample with a few hundred thousand distinct CDR3 sequences, more than 11% of them seen once. Sequencing input: blood. Source of these receptors: a woman in her 30s with Graves' hyperthyroidism that later progressed to Graves' ophthalmopathy.

The V gene is TRBV18, the J gene TRBJ1-2; 10 bases map to TRBD1. The CDR3 extends over 16 amino acids. Trimming took 0 bases from V and 4 from J; bases not matched to a gene: 5. The germline CDR1 and CDR2 sequences are KGHSH and LQKENI. CDR3 amino acids: CASSPPGTGAAYGYTF. The DNA of the CDR3 is TGTGCCAGCTCACCACCAGGGACAGGGGCGGCCTATGGCTACACCTTC.

This clonotype occurred many times. The chain joins TRBV2 to TRBJ2-1, with TRBD2 matching over 8 bases. The trim removed 7 bases at V and 3 bases at J, leaving 8 bases unmatched. Germline V gives CDR1 SNHLY, CDR2 FYNNEI. CDR3 length equals 15 residues. CDR3 protein: CASNGASGGYNEQFF. The CDR3 DNA sequence: TGTGCCAGCAATGGTGCGAGCGGGGGCTACAATGAGCAGTTCTTC. Full variable domain (remainder filled in from reference TRBV2 and TRBJ2-1): EPEVTQTPSHQVTQMGQEVILRCVPISNHLYFYWYRQILGQKVEFLVSFYNNEISEKSEIFDDQFSVERPDGSNFTLKIRSTKLEDSAMYFCASNGASGGYNEQFFGPGTRLTVL.

This clonotype was seen repeatedly, ten times or more. This chain uses TRBV7-9 with TRBJ2-1; 13 positions agree with TRBD2. This CDR3 has 14 residues. The V gene end was trimmed by 2 bases and the J gene end by 8 bases; junction bases not matched to a gene: 0. Germline V gene sequence: CDR1 SEHNR, CDR2 FQNEAQ (reference sequence). The CDR3 region has the DNA TGTGCCAGCAGCTTAACTAGCGGGAGGGATGAGCAGTTCTTC. Its translation: CASSLTSGRDEQFF.

This clonotype was seen just once. A much larger clone lies a single base off, so this may be a read error. The chain joins TRBV29-1 to TRBJ2-1, with D perhaps matching TRBD1 (6 bases). This CDR3 comprises 13 residues. Germline V gives CDR1 SQVTM, CDR2 ANQGSEA. V was cut by 3 bases and J by 10 bases, with 16 bases left in between. The CDR3 sequence is CSVEQGTPYEQFF. The CDR3 coding sequence is TGCAGCGTTGAGCAGGGGACACCCTACGAGCAGTTCTTC.

The V call is TRBV28, the J call TRBJ2-5; D call uncertain. Between the trimmed V and J ends, which lost 7 bases and 4 bases, there was a span of 16 bases. The CDR3 extends over 14 amino acids. Germline V gene lookup returns CDR1 MDHEN and CDR2 SYDVKM. The CDR3 bases are TGTGCCAGCACCCGCCCGACATACCGAGAGACCCAGTACTTC. This encodes CASTRPTYRETQYF.

The table lists this clonotype with a few counts. The V call is TRBV7-9, the J call TRBJ1-1; 8 positions match TRBD1. The CDR3 contains 14 residues. The germline V gene has CDR1 SEHNR and CDR2 FQNEAQ (reference sequence). The V gene end was trimmed by 5 bases and the J gene end by 5 bases; junction bases not matched to a gene: 7. The CDR3 protein is CASSVQGDGTEAFF. CDR3 DNA sequence: TGTGCCAGCAGCGTACAGGGGGACGGGACTGAAGCTTTCTTT.

This clonotype was counted between two and nine times. The genes are TRBV10-2 and TRBJ2-1; TRBD1 agrees at 10 bases. The CDR3 loop spans 15 amino acids. With V trimmed by 0 bases and J by 9 bases, 5 bases remained unmatched. Germline loops: CDR1 WSHSY, CDR2 SAAADI. The CDR3 sequence: CASSESWDRGSEQFF. The CDR3 DNA sequence: TGCGCCAGCAGTGAGTCCTGGGACAGGGGCAGTGAGCAGTTCTTC.

The sample holds one count of this clonotype. The chain employs TRBV18 and TRBJ2-5, with D perhaps matching TRBD1 (7 bases). The CDR3 is 18 amino acids. Germline V gene data show CDR1 as KGHSH and CDR2 as LQKENI. Trimming stripped 3 bases from V and 1 base from J, with 21 bases between. The CDR3 loop reads CASSPFFSTGRFQETQYF. The CDR3 bases are TGTGCCAGCTCACCCTTTTTCTCGACAGGGAGGTTCCAAGAGACCCAGTACTTC. The whole variable domain, remainder taken from reference TRBV18 and TRBJ2-5, is NAGVMQNPRHLVRRRGQEARLRCSPMKGHSHVYWYRQLPEEGLKFMVYLQKENIIDESGMPKERFSAEFPKEGPSILRIQQVVRGDSAAYFCASSPFFSTGRFQETQYFGPGTRLLVL.

A note on this clonotype: A clone one base away is much larger, so this may be a read error. This sequence joins TRBV11-3 and TRBJ2-3, with 8 bases lining up with TRBD2. This CDR3 spans 18 amino acids. With V trimmed by 1 base and J by 4 bases, 13 bases remained unmatched. CDR1 is SGHNT, CDR2 YENEEA, per germline. In DNA, the CDR3 is TGTGCCAGCAGCTTAGCTCCCCTCTCTAGCGGGCGTCCAGATACGCAGTATTTT. This sequence encodes CASSLAPLSSGRPDTQYF.

In regard to this clonotype: A much larger clonotype is one base distant, so this may be a read error. The chain joins TRBV27 to TRBJ2-5; perhaps TRBD1 as D (6 bases). V shed 5 bases and J shed 4 bases, with 11 bases lying between them. The germline V gene encodes CDR1 MNHEY and CDR2 SMNVEV (reference sequence). The CDR3 is made up of 13 amino acids. Here the CDR3 DNA reads TGTGCCAGCAGTGGACAGAGTAGAGAGACCCAGTACTTC. Protein product: CASSGQSRETQYF.

This clonotype was detected ten times or more. This chain links TRBV28 with TRBJ1-2; D gene uncertain. The V end lost 0 bases, the J end lost 4 bases, and 9 bases lay between the germline ends. This CDR3 contains 14 residues. Per the germline V gene, CDR1 is MDHEN and CDR2 is SYDVKM. DNA for the CDR3: TGTGCCAGCAGTTTATGGGACCTCTCCTATGGCTACACCTTC. Translating gives CASSLWDLSYGYTF.

In its sample, this clonotype was seen many times. The V and J genes are TRBV4-1 and TRBJ1-6; D not certain. Germline V gene sequence: CDR1 MGHRA, CDR2 YSYEKL. V was clipped by 5 bases and J by 10 bases, with 18 bases between them. This CDR3 contains 15 residues. CDR3 sequence reads: CASSIGRTQGSPLHF. CDR3 DNA: TGCGCCAGCAGCATTGGCCGCACCCAAGGGTCACCCCTCCACTTT.

Many counts were recorded for this clonotype. This chain joins TRBV7-3 and TRBJ2-1; 7 bases map to TRBD2. The trim removed 2 bases at V and 5 bases at J, leaving 6 bases unmatched. The CDR3 length is 15 residues. From germline, CDR1 is SGHTA and CDR2 FQGTGA. The CDR3, as DNA: TGTGCCAGCAGCTTAGCCCTAGCGGACAACAATGAGCAGTTCTTC. This translates into CASSLALADNNEQFF. Variable domain in full (rest from reference TRBV7-3 and TRBJ2-1): GAGVSQTPSNKVTEKGKYVELRCDPISGHTALYWYRQSLGQGPEFLIYFQGTGAADDSGLPNDRFFAVRPEGSVSTLKIQRTERGDSAVYLCASSLALADNNEQFFGPGTRLTVL.

This clonotype was found many times. The chain links TRBV24-1 to TRBJ2-1; D tentatively fits TRBD1 or TRBD2 (5 bases each). From germline, CDR1 is KGHDR and CDR2 SFDVKD. Trimming took 5 bases from V and 0 from J, leaving 16 bases between them. This CDR3 is 17 amino acids long. The CDR3 DNA reads TGTGCCACCAGTGGCAGAGGGGAGTCACCCTCCTACAATGAGCAGTTCTTC. As protein: CATSGRGESPSYNEQFF.

This clonotype was recorded at least ten times. The chain uses TRBV3-1 and TRBJ2-7; D remains unclear. Germline assignment: CDR1 LGHDT and CDR2 YNNKEL (reference sequence). V dropped 2 bases and J dropped 6 bases, with 11 bases sitting between them. The CDR3 extends over 13 amino acids. The CDR3 DNA follows: TGTGCCAGCAGCCAAAAGACCTCCAGCGAGCAGTACTTC. Amino acids: CASSQKTSSEQYF.

In this sample, this clonotype turned up a few times. The chain couples TRBV7-2 to TRBJ1-6; 7 bases map to TRBD1. After removal of 4 bases from V and 10 bases from J, the junction contained 13 bases not matched to a gene. This CDR3 is built from 16 residues. Germline lookup yields CDR1 SGHTA and CDR2 FQGNSA. The CDR3 is CASSSSPGTVLSPLHF. Written as DNA, the CDR3 is TGTGCCAGCAGCTCCTCTCCCGGGACAGTATTGTCACCCCTCCACTTT.

This CDR3 is CASSPSGARSTEAFF. The CDR3 region has the DNA TGTGCCAGCAGCCCTAGTGGGGCGCGGAGCACTGAAGCTTTCTTT. The genes are TRBV12-3 or TRBV12-4 and TRBJ1-1; tentative D call: TRBD1 (5 bases). V lost 6 bases, J lost 4 bases, and 18 bases lay in between. The CDR3 is 15 residues long.

This clonotype was counted at least ten times. The J gene is TRBJ1-5, the V gene TRBV2, with 7 positions matching TRBD1. Germline V gene lookup returns CDR1 SNHLY and CDR2 FYNNEI. J lost 1 base, V lost 9 bases, and 3 bases had no gene match. The CDR3 contains 13 residues. The CDR3 sequence is CASNRGSNQPQHF. The CDR3 DNA reads as TGTGCCAGTAACAGGGGAAGCAATCAGCCCCAGCATTTT.

This clonotype was counted only a few times. V and J are TRBV24-1 and TRBJ1-2; D call uncertain. The CDR3 is 13 amino acids. V was shortened by 5 bases and J by 0 bases, with 6 bases between the two germline ends. Germline CDR1 and CDR2: KGHDR and SFDVKD. CDR3 in DNA: TGTGCCACCAGTGGCGGGGCTAACTATGGCTACACCTTC. As protein: CATSGGANYGYTF.

In regard to this clonotype: A clone one base away is much larger, so this may be a read error. The chain links TRBV29-1 to TRBJ2-1, with 8 bases fitting TRBD2. CDR1 and CDR2 from the germline V gene are SQVTM and ANQGSEA. The CDR3 loop spans 13 amino acids. The CDR3 region is CSVQAGGPNEQSF. In DNA, the CDR3 is TGCAGCGTTCAGGCGGGAGGTCCCAATGAGCAGTCCTTC.

This clonotype was counted many times. The chain uses TRBV9 and TRBJ2-1; possibly TRBD2 for D (6 bases). With 0 bases removed from V and 0 bases from J, the gap between germline ends came to 13 bases. The CDR3 loop spans 17 amino acids. CDR1 and CDR2 from the germline V gene are SGDLS and YYNGEE. CDR3 in amino acids: CASSVEERVSSYNEQFF. In DNA, the CDR3 is TGTGCCAGCAGCGTAGAGGAGCGGGTGAGCTCCTACAATGAGCAGTTCTTC. Filled out from reference TRBV9 and TRBJ2-1, the complete variable domain reads DSGVTQTPKHLITATGQRVTLRCSPRSGDLSVYWYQQSLDQGLQFLIQYYNGEERAKGNILERFSAQQFPDLHSELNLSSLELGDSALYFCASSVEERVSSYNEQFFGPGTRLTVL.

The table lists this clonotype with a few counts. J is TRBJ1-1 and V is TRBV30; 7 bases agree with TRBD1. V gave up 7 bases and J gave up 7 bases; unmatched junction bases: 6. This CDR3 is 11 amino acids long. Germline CDR1 is GTSNPN and CDR2 is SVGIG (reference sequence). The CDR3, as DNA: TGTGCCTTTTACAGGGGTAATGAAGCTTTCTTT. It is translated as CAFYRGNEAFF.

This clonotype has more than one count but fewer than ten. The chain employs TRBV25-1 and TRBJ1-1; D is unresolved. V dropped 3 bases and J dropped 0 bases, with 5 bases sitting between them. Germline CDR1 reads MGHDK; CDR2 reads SYGVNS. This CDR3 has 13 residues. This chain's CDR3 is CASSDQMNTEAFF. The CDR3 bases are TGTGCCAGCAGTGATCAGATGAACACTGAAGCTTTCTTT.

This clonotype came up many times. The chain uses TRBV28 and TRBJ1-6; D is uncertain. The CDR3 extends over 13 amino acids. V lost 7 bases and J 5 bases, leaving 9 bases between the germline ends. The germline V gene encodes CDR1 MDHEN and CDR2 SYDVKM. The CDR3 is CASTDANNSPLHF. CDR3 DNA sequence: TGTGCCAGCACGGACGCAAATAATTCACCCCTCCACTTT.

This clonotype was counted at least ten times. V usage is TRBV30 and J usage is TRBJ2-3, with TRBD2 matching over 9 bases. J lost 6 bases, V lost 0 bases, and 4 bases had no gene match. Germline V gene lookup returns CDR1 GTSNPN and CDR2 SVGIG (reference sequence). This CDR3 is built from 14 residues. In nucleotides, the CDR3 is TGTGCCTGGAGTGTACAAGCGGGAGGCGATACGCAGTATTTT. This codes for CAWSVQAGGDTQYF.

The sample holds many counts of this clonotype. The CDR3 coding sequence is TGTGCCAGCAGCCCACAGGGAGGGGGTACTAACTATGGCTACACCTTC. It specifies CASSPQGGGTNYGYTF. This rearrangement joins TRBV7-9 to TRBJ1-2; maybe TRBD1 (6 bases). Germline CDR1 reads SEHNR; CDR2 reads FQNEAQ (reference sequence). Trimming left V 5 bases short and J 0 bases short, with 16 bases between. This CDR3 contains 16 residues.

A note on this clonotype: Since the CDR3 does not end with the conserved phenylalanine or tryptophan, this likely comes from a read error. J is TRBJ2-3 and V is TRBV9, with a weak D call TRBD1 (6 bases). This CDR3 region has 16 residues. V was clipped by 3 bases and J by 1 base, with 15 bases between them. In germline, CDR1 is SGDLS, CDR2 YYNGEE. Here the CDR3 reads CASSAIQGGGTDTQYL. DNA for the CDR3: TGTGCCAGCAGCGCGATACAGGGTGGGGGCACAGATACGCAGTATCTT.

This clonotype was seen at least ten times. The chain links TRBV28 to TRBJ2-3; D is undetermined. Per the germline V gene, CDR1 is MDHEN and CDR2 is SYDVKM. CDR3 length: 15 amino acids. V dropped 7 bases and J dropped 1 base, with 15 bases sitting between them. The CDR3 here is CASTLPLGGTDTQYF. The CDR3 DNA sequence: TGTGCCAGCACCCTTCCCTTGGGCGGCACAGATACGCAGTATTTT. Filled out from reference TRBV28 and TRBJ2-3, the complete variable domain reads DVKVTQSSRYLVKRTGEKVFLECVQDMDHENMFWYRQDPGLGLRLIYFSYDVKMKEKGDIPEGYSVSREKKERFSLILESASTNQTSMYLCASTLPLGGTDTQYFGPGTRLTVL.

The V gene is TRBV20-1, the J gene TRBJ2-1, with 10 bases fitting TRBD2. J gave up 4 bases and V 0 bases, and 6 bases lay outside the gene matches. The CDR3 contains 16 residues. Germline V gives CDR1 DFQATT, CDR2 SNEGSKA (reference sequence). In DNA form, the CDR3 reads TGCAGTGCTAGAGAAGCCGGGACTAGCGTTTACAATGAGCAGTTCTTC. Translating it yields CSAREAGTSVYNEQFF.

This clonotype has only a few counts. This chain joins TRBV6-2 or TRBV6-3 and TRBJ1-2; TRBD1 might be the D (5 bases). The CDR3 has 16 amino acids. Germline CDR1 is MNHEY and CDR2 is SVGEGT. The ends were cut back, 0 bases at V and 6 bases at J, with 17 bases in the middle. The CDR3 spells CASSYSKRGTLNGYTF. Written as DNA, the CDR3 is TGTGCCAGCAGTTACTCGAAACGGGGCACTTTAAATGGCTACACCTTC.